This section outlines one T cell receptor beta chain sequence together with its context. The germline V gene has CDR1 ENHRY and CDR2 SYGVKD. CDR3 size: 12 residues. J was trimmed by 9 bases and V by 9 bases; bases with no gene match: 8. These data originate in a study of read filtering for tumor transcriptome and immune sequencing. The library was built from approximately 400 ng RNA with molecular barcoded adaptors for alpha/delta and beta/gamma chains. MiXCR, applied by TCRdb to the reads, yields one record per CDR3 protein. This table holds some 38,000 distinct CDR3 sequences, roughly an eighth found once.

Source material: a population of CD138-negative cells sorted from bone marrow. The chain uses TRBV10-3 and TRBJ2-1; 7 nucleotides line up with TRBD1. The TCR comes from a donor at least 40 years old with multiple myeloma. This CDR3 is CAIGGQNSEQFF. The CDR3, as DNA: TGTGCCATTGGGGGACAGAACAGTGAGCAGTTCTTC.